The present T cell receptor (beta chain) was sequenced within a study of blood T cell repertoires in COVID-19. About the research overall: The analysed material was cDNA or gDNA that came from T cells, B-cell-depleted T cells, or PBMCs.

From germline, CDR1 is PRHDT and CDR2 FYEKMQ (reference sequence). The CDR3 loop spans 16 amino acids. With V trimmed by 3 bases and J by 1 base, 8 bases remained unmatched. Per the study methods: Reference gene primer amplification gave nucleated cell count estimates. Generated by immunoSEQ multiplex PCR, the TCRdb table keeps only in-frame clones and is missing some. That table furnishes V, J and clone size, whereas the DNA furnished D and trimming. The table lists 250,000 to 350,000 clones, roughly nine tenths of them singletons. Material for sequencing was peripheral blood. The receptor was isolated from a woman in her 40s who had recovered from COVID-19. The chain couples TRBV13 to TRBJ1-1; 7 bases fit TRBD1. CDR3 coding DNA: TGTGCCAGCAGCTTCGAGGGGGCCATAACGAACACTGAAGCTTTCTTT. Translated: CASSFEGAITNTEAFF.